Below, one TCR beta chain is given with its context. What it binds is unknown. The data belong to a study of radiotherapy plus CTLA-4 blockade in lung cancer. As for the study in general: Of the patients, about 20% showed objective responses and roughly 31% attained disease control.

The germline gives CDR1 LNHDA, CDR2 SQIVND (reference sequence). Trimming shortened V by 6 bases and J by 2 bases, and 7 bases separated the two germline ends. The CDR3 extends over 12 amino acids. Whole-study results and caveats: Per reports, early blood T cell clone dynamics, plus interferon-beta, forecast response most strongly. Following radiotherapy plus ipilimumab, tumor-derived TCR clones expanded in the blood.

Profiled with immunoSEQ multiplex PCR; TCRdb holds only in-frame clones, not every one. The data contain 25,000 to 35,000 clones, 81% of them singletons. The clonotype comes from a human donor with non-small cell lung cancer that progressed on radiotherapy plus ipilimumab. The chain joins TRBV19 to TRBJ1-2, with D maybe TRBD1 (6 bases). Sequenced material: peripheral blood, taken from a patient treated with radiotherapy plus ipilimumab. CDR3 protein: CASSRGNYGYTF. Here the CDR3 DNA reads TGTGCCAGTAGCAGGGGAAACTATGGCTACACCTTC.